This T cell receptor beta chain was sequenced in a study of cytomegalovirus exposure and HLA in healthy donors. PCR used 60 Vbeta primers and 13 Jbeta primers. Produced via immunoSEQ multiplex PCR; TCRdb's table is partial and in-frame only. The repertoire consists of 100,000 to 120,000 clones, with over 60% occurring once and the leading ten covering 2.5% to 3%. This clone came up a few times. Its target is not known. The study's findings and limits: Reported performance of the classifier showed diagnosis of cytomegalovirus status with high specificity and sensitivity.

The sequencing input was PBMCs. This clonotype was obtained from a woman in her sixties or seventies in good health and CMV-seropositive.

The CDR3 region has the DNA TGCGCCAGCAGCGCTCGCGGGGACACAGATACGCAGTATTTT. Encoded protein: CASSARGDTDTQYF. The chain has TRBV4-1 and TRBJ2-3, with D possibly being TRBD2 (6 bases). This CDR3 has 14 amino acids. Germline CDR1 reads MGHRA; CDR2 reads YSYEKL. The V and J ends lost 5 bases and 2 bases respectively, with 11 bases between them.